This T cell receptor beta chain comes out of a study listed by TCRdb under 2016. The library relied on RT-PCR. Instrument used: Illumina MiSeq. TCRdb reanalyzed the raw reads on its own, using fastp at Q25 for trimming and MiXCR for clone calling, and kept in-frame beta chains. Rows with one shared CDR3 protein collapse into an entry with the most common genes and DNA. The sample contains about 680,000 distinct CDR3 sequences, more than 13% of them found a single time. The top ten hold roughly 4% of the sample. Taken from cysteine to phenylalanine, the CDR3 has 15 residues. The CDR3 DNA has 45 bases and is translated from base 1. Trimming takes 4 bases off V and 6 bases off J; junction bases not matched to a gene: 2. From the germline V gene (reference sequence), CDR1 is SSHAT and CDR2 is FNYEAQ. This clonotype was seen ten or more times. Its antigen is still unknown. No clone much larger than this one lies a single base away; base qualities are absent.

The specimen sequenced was memory CD4+ T cells from blood. The source is a female donor in good health, serving as a healthy control. This chain is built from TRBV7-7 and TRBJ2-1; 14 central nucleotides agree with TRBD2. The encoded CDR3 is CASSSGLAGVNEQFF. The nucleotide sequence is TGTGCCAGCAGCTCGGGACTAGCGGGAGTCAATGAGCAGTTCTTC.